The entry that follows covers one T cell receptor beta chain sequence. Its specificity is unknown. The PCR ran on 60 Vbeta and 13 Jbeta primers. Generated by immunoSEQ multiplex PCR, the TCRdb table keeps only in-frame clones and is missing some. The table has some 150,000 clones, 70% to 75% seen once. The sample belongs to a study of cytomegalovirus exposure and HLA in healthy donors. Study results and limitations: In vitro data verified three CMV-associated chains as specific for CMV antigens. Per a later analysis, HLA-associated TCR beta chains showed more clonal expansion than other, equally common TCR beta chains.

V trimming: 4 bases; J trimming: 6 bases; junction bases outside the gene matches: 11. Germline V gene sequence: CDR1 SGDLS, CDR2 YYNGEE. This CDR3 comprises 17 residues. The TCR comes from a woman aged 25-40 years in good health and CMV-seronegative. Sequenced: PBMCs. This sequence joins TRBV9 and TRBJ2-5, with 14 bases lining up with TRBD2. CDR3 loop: CASSFGTSGGQGQTQYF. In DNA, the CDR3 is TGTGCCAGCAGCTTCGGGACTAGCGGGGGACAGGGGCAGACCCAGTACTTC.